This TCR beta chain was sequenced in a study of blood T cell repertoires in COVID-19. Study-wide context: The samples span acute and convalescent COVID-19 from the United States, Italy and Spain. Sources were T cells, B-cell-depleted T cells, or PBMCs; the material itself was cDNA or gDNA.

Trimming took off 0 bases at V and 6 bases at J, with 6 bases between the two ends. Germline V gene data show CDR1 as LNHNV and CDR2 as YYDKDF (reference sequence). The CDR3 extends over 14 amino acids. Per the original data handling: Counts of nucleated cells, estimated from reference gene primer amplification, were obtained. Sequencing was performed with immunoSEQ multiplex PCR; in TCRdb, only in-frame clones are kept and a portion is missing. The DNA gave D and trimming, while V, J and clone size come from that table. Among over 200,000 clones listed, nearly 85% were seen once. Seattle patients were enrolled during active infection and followed longitudinally.

The clonotype was recovered from a woman younger than 45 with COVID-19, enrolled during active disease. This chain uses TRBV15 with TRBJ1-6, with D unresolved. Sequenced: peripheral blood. DNA for the CDR3: TGTGCCACCAGCAGAGATGCAGTTAATTCACCCCTCCACTTT. It translates to CATSRDAVNSPLHF.